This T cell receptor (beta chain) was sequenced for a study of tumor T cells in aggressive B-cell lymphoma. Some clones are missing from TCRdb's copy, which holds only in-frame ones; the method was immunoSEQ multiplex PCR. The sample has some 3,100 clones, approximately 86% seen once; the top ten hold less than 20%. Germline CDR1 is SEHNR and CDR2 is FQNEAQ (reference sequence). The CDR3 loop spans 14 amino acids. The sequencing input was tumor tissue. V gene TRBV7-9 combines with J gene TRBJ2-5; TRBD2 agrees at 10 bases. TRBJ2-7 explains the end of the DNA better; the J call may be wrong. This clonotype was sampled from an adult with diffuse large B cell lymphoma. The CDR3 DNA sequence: TGTGCCAGCAGCGTCGGACTAGCGGCCTACGAGCAGTACTTC. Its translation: CASSVGLAAYEQYF.